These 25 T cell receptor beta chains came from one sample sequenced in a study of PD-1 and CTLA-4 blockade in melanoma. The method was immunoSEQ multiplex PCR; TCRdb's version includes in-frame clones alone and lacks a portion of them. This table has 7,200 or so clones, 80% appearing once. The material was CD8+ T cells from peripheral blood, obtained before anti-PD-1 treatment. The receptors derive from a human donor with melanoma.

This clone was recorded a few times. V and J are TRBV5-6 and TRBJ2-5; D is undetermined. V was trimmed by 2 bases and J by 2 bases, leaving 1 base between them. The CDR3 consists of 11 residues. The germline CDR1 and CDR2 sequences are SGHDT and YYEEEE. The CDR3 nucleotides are TGTGCCAGCAGCTTTCAAGAGACCCAGTACTTC. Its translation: CASSFQETQYF. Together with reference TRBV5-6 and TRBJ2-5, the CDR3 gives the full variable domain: DAGVTQSPTHLIKTRGQQVTLRCSPKSGHDTVSWYQQALGQGPQFIFQYYEEEERQRGNFPDRFSGHQFPNYSSELNVNALLLGDSALYLCASSFQETQYFGPGTRLLVL.

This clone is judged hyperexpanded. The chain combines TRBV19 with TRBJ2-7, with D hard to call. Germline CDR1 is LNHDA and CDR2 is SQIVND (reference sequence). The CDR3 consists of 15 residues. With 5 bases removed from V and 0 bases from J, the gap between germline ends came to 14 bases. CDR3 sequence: CASSLIDGDSYEQYF. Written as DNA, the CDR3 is TGTGCCAGTAGTCTCATCGACGGCGACTCCTACGAGCAGTACTTC.

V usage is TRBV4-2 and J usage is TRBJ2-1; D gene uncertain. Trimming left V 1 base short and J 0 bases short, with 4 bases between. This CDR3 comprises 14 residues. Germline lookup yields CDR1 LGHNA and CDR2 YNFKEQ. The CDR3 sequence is CASSQADSYNEQFF. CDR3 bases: TGTGCCAGCAGCCAAGCCGACTCCTACAATGAGCAGTTCTTC.

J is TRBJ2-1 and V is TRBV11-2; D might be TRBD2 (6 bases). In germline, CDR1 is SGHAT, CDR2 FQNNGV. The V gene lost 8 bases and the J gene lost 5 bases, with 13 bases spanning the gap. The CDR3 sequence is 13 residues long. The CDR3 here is CASSRTTNNEQFF. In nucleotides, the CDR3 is TGTGCCAGCTCTCGGACTACCAACAATGAGCAGTTCTTC.

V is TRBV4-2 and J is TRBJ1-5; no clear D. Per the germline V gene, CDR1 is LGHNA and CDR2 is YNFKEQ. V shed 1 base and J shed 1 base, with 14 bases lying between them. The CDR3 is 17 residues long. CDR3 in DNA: TGTGCCAGCAGCCAAGTTGGGCCGTTGGGAAGCAATCAGCCCCAGCATTTT. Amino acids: CASSQVGPLGSNQPQHF.

In DNA form, the CDR3 reads TGTGCCAGCAGTGAGGACTATGGCTACACCTTC. It yields the protein CASSEDYGYTF. The chain couples TRBV2 to TRBJ1-2; D remains ambiguous. Trimming took 3 bases from V and 3 from J, leaving 2 bases between them. Germline V gene sequence: CDR1 SNHLY, CDR2 FYNNEI. The CDR3 covers 11 residues.

CDR3 DNA: TGTGCCAGCAGTTTTTTGGGCGGGTACAATGAGCAGTTCTTC. It specifies CASSFLGGYNEQFF. The V gene is TRBV27, the J gene TRBJ2-1; D perhaps matches TRBD2 (5 bases). Trimming cost V 3 bases and J 4 bases, with 10 bases left between them. CDR1 MNHEY and CDR2 SMNVEV come from the germline V gene (reference sequence). The CDR3 spans 14 residues.

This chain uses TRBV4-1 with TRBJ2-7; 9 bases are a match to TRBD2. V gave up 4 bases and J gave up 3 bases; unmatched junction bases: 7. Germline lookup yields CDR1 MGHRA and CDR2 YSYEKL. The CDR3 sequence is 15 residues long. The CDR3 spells CASSPGGGAVYEQYF. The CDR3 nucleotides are TGCGCCAGCAGCCCTGGCGGGGGGGCTGTCTACGAGCAGTACTTC.

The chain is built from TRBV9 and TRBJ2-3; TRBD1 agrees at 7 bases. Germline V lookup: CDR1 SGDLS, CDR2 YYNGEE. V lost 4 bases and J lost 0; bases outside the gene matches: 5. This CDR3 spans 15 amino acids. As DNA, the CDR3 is TGTGCCAGCAGCAGATGGGACAGTAGCACAGATACGCAGTATTTT. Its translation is CASSRWDSSTDTQYF.

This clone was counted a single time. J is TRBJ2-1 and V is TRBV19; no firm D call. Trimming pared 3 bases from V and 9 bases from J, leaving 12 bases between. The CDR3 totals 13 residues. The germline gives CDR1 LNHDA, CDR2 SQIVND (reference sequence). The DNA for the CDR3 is TGTGCCAGTAGTATCTTGCCGGGCGGTGAGCAGTTCTTC. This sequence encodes CASSILPGGEQFF.

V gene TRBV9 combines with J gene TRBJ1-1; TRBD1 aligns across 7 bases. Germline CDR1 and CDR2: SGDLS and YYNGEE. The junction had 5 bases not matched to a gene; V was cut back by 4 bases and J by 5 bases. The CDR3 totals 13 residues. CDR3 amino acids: CASSPQTGTEAFF. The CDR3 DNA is TGTGCCAGCAGCCCTCAGACAGGGACTGAAGCTTTCTTT.

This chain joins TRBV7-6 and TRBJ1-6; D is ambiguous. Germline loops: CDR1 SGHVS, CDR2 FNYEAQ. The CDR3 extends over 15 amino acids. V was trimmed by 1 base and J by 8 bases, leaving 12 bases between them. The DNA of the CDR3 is TGTGCCAGCAGCTTAGATCCCCGGCACGATTCACCCCTCCACTTT. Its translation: CASSLDPRHDSPLHF.

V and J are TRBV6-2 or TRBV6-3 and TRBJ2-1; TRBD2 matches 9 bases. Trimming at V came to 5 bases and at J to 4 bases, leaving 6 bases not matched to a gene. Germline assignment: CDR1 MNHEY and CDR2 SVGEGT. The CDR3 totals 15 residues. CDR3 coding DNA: TGTGCCAGCAGTCAAGTAGCGGGAGCGTACAATGAGCAGTTCTTC. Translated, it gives CASSQVAGAYNEQFF.

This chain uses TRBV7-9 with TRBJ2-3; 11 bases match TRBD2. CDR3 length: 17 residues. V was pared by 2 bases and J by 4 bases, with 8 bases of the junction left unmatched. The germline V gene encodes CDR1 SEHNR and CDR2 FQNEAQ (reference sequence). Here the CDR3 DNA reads TGTGCCAGCAGCTTAAAAACTAGCGGGAGTATAGCAGATACGCAGTATTTT. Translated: CASSLKTSGSIADTQYF.

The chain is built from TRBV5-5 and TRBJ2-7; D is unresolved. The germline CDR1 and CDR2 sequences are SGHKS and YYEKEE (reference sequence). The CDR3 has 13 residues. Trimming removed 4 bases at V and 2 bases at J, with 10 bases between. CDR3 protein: CASSAYDAYEQYF. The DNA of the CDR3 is TGTGCCAGCAGCGCCTACGACGCCTACGAGCAGTACTTC.

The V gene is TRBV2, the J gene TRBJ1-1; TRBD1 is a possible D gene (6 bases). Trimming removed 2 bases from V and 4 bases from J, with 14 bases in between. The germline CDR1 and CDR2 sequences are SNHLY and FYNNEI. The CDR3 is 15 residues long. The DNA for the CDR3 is TGTGCCAGCAGTGAAATGGGACAATCGAGCACTGAAGCTTTCTTT. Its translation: CASSEMGQSSTEAFF.

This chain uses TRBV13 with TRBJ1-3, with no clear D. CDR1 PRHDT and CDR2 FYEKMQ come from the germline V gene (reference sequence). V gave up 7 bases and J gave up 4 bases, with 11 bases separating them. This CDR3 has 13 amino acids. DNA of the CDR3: TGTGCCAGCAACCCCATTGGAGGAAACACCATATATTTT. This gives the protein CASNPIGGNTIYF.

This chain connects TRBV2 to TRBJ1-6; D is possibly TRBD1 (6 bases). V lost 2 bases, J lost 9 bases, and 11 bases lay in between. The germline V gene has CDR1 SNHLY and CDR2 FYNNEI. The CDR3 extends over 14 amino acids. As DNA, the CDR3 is TGTGCCAGCAGTGAATCAGGGGTCGGTTCACCCCTCCACTTT. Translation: CASSESGVGSPLHF.

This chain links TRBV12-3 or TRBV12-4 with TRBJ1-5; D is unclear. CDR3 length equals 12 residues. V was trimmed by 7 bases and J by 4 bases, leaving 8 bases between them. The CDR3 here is CASTERNQPQHF. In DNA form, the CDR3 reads TGTGCCAGCACCGAAAGGAATCAGCCCCAGCATTTT.

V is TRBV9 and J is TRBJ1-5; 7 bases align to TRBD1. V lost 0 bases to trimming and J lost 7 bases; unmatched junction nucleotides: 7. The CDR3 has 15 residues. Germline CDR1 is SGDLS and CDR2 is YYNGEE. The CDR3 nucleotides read TGTGCCAGCAGCGTAGAGGGGGCAAGAGGGCAGCCCCAGCATTTT. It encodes CASSVEGARGQPQHF.

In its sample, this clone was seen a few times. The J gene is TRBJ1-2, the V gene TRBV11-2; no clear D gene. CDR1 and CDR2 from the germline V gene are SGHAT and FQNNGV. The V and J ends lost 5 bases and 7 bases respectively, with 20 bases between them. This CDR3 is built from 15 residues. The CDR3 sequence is CASSRTGVLMSGYTF. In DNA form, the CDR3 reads TGTGCCAGCAGCCGAACTGGGGTCCTTATGAGTGGCTACACCTTC.

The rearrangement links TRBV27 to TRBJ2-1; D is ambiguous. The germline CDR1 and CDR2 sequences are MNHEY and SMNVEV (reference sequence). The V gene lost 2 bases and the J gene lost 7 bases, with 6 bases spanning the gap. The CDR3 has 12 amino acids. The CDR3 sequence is CASSLNANEQFF. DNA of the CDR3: TGTGCCAGCAGTTTAAATGCAAATGAGCAGTTCTTC.

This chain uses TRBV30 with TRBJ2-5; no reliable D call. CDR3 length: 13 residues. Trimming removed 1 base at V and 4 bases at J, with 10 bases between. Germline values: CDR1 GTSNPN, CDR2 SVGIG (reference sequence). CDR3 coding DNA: TGTGCCTGGAGTGCTGGAGTGGGAGAGACCCAGTACTTC. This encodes CAWSAGVGETQYF.

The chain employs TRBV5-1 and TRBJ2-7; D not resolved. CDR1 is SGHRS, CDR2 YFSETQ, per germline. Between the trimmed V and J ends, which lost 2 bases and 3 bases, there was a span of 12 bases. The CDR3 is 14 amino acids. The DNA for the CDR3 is TGCGCCAGCAGCTTCGAGTGGGGAAACTACGAGCAGTACTTC. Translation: CASSFEWGNYEQYF.

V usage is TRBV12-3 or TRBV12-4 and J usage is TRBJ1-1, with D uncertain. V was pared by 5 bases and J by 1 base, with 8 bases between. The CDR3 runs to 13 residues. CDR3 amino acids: CASSLTPNTEAFF. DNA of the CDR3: TGTGCCAGCAGTCTTACACCGAACACTGAAGCTTTCTTT.